This T cell receptor (beta chain) came from a study of shared clonotypes between healthy human individuals. Measured with immunoSEQ multiplex PCR; TCRdb has only the in-frame clones, and not every one. The sample lists approximately 1,000,000 clones; approximately 80% were seen once. Germline CDR1 MDHEN, CDR2 SYDVKM. There are 18 residues in the CDR3. With 6 bases clipped from V and 0 bases from J, the junction kept 13 bases outside the gene matches. This receptor was taken from a young man in good health. Some clones in this sample may be carry-over from other donors' samples. The sequencing sample was made of memory CD4+ T cells from PBMCs. Indicated subset: CD45RA-negative fraction. This rearrangement joins TRBV28 to TRBJ1-5; 8 positions agree with TRBD1. The CDR3 loop reads CASSPGWGQVTSNQPQHF. The CDR3 coding sequence is TGTGCCAGCAGCCCCGGTTGGGGACAGGTCACTAGCAATCAGCCCCAGCATTTT.